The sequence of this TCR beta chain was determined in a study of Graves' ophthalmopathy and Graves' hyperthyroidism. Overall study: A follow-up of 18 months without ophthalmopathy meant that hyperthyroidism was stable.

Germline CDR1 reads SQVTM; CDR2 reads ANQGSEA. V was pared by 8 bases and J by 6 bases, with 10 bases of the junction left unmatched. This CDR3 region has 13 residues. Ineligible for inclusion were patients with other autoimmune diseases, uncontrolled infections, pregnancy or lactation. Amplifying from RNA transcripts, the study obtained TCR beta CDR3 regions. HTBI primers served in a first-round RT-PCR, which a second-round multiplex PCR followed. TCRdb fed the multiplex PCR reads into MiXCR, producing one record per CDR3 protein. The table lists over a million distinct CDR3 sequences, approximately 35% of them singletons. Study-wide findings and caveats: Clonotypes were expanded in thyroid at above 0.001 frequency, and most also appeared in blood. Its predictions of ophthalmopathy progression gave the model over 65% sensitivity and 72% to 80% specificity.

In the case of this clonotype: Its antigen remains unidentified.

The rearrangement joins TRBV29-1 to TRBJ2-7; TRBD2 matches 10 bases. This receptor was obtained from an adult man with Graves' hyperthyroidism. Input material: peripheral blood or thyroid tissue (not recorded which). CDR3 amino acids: CSSSSGGLFEQYF. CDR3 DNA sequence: TGCAGCTCGTCTAGCGGGGGACTTTTCGAGCAGTACTTC.